Reported below is one TCR beta chain. The data were produced by immunoSEQ multiplex PCR, yet TCRdb's version contains in-frame clones alone and is incomplete. The profile shows fewer than 400,000 clones, about 85% of them singletons. The CDR3 is 15 amino acids. Looked up from germline, CDR1 is SGHRS and CDR2 is YFSETQ. The germline V and J ends were trimmed by 4 bases and 6 bases, with 20 bases remaining between them. This sample is drawn from a study of blood T cell repertoires in COVID-19. The specimen was PBMCs or T cells enriched from blood (not recorded which). The V and J genes are TRBV5-1 and TRBJ2-7; a weak D match, TRBD2 (5 bases). The TCR sequence derives from a woman between 25 and 40 years old who had been exposed to COVID-19. The CDR3 coding sequence is TGCGCCAGCAGCGACTCTGAGGGCGCGGTTGGCGAGCAGTACTTC. Amino acid sequence: CASSDSEGAVGEQYF.